The text below deals with one TCR beta chain. Its antigen is as yet unknown. The PCR used 60 Vbeta and 13 Jbeta primers. Assay: immunoSEQ multiplex PCR; the TCRdb copy retains only in-frame clones and omits some. The listing records 75,000 to 85,000 clones. This sample was taken from a study of cytomegalovirus exposure and HLA in healthy donors. As for the study in general: Within an early data release were about 85 million unique TCRs drawn from HLA-typed donors.

V was clipped by 1 base and J by 0 bases, with 13 bases between them. The CDR3 has 16 amino acids. Germline loops: CDR1 SGHTA, CDR2 FQGNSA. Study outcomes and limitations: Most TCR sequences proved rare, with some public TCRs found in many donors. In an earlier analysis, productive rearrangement rates for most beta V segments clustered near 87% or 30%.

Each donor was healthy, and each was a bone marrow donor. The clonotype was recovered from a man aged 18 to 30 in good health and CMV-seropositive. The sequenced sample consisted of PBMCs. The genes are TRBV7-2 and TRBJ2-7, with a possible D match to TRBD1 (5 bases). As DNA, the CDR3 is TGTGCCAGCAGCTTAGAAGGGGCCCAGGGCTCCTACGAGCAGTACTTC. Amino acids: CASSLEGAQGSYEQYF.